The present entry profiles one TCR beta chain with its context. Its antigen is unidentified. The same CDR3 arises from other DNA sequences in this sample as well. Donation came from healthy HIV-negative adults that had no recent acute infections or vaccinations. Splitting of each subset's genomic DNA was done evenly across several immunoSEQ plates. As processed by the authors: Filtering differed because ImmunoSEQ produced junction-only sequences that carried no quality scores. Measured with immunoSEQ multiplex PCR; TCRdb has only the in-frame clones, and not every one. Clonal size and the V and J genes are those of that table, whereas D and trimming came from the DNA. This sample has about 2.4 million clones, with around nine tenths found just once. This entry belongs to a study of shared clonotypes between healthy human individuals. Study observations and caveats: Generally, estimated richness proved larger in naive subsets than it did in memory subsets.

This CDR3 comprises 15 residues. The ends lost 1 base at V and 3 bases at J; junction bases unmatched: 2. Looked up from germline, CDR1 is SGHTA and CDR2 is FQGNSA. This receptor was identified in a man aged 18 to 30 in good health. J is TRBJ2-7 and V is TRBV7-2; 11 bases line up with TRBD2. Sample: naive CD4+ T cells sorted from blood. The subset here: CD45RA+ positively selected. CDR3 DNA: TGTGCCAGCAGCTTAGGACTAGCGGGGTACTACGAGCAGTACTTC. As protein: CASSLGLAGYYEQYF.